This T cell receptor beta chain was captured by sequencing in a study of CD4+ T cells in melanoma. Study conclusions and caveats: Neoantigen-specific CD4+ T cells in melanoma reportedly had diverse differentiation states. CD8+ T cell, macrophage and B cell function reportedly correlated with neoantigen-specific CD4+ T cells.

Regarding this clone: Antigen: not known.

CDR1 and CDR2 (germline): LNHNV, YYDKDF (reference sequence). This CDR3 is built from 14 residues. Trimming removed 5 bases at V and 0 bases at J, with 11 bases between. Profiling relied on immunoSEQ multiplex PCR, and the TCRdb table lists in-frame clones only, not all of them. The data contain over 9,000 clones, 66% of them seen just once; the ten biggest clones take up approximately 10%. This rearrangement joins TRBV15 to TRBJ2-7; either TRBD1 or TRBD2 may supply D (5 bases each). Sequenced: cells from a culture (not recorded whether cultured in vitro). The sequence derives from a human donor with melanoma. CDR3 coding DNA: TGTGCCACCAGCCCTCGGGACGGCTCCTACGAGCAGTACTTC. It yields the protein CATSPRDGSYEQYF. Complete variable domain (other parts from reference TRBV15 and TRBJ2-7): DAMVIQNPRYQVTQFGKPVTLSCSQTLNHNVMYWYQQKSSQAPKLLFHYYDKDFNNEADTPDNFQSRRPNTSFCFLDIRSPGLGDTAMYLCATSPRDGSYEQYFGPGTRLTVT.